The following is a T cell receptor (beta chain) sequence with its context. The sample is drawn from a study of blood T cell repertoires in COVID-19. The wider study: The study drew acute and convalescent COVID-19 samples from the United States, Italy and Spain. The cDNA or gDNA used as material had been derived from T cells, B-cell-depleted T cells, or PBMCs.

V was trimmed by 3 bases and J by 9 bases, leaving 15 bases between them. Germline loops: CDR1 MDHEN, CDR2 SYDVKM. The CDR3 sequence is 15 residues long. Across about two dozen US areas, participants ranged in age from about 18 to 90 years. Sequencing used immunoSEQ multiplex PCR; TCRdb keeps in-frame clones, though not all of them. Of just over 350,000 clones listed, about 90% are singletons. Sequencing input: PBMCs or T cells enriched from blood (not recorded which). The TCR originated in a woman in her 30s who had recovered from COVID-19. The rearrangement uses TRBV28 and TRBJ1-6; D is perhaps TRBD1 (5 bases). The CDR3 is CASSFVGGVSSPLHF. The CDR3 DNA sequence: TGTGCCAGCAGTTTTGTGGGGGGAGTGAGTTCACCCCTCCACTTT.